These 7 T cell receptor beta chains came from one sample sequenced in a study of patients and donors after allogeneic stem cell transplantation. TCRdb ran MiXCR on the RT-PCR reads and lists one entry per CDR3 protein. The repertoire holds about a million distinct CDR3 sequences, roughly 17% seen once, with around 6% in the top ten. The sequencing sample was made of blood, either unsorted or a sorted T cell fraction (not recorded which). The receptors originated from a human donor who was either an allogeneic HSCT recipient or a stem cell or donor lymphocyte infusion donor (not recorded which). It is not recorded whose cells these are; they may come from a transplant donor.

This chain links TRBV12-3 or TRBV12-4 with TRBJ2-6, with 9 bases identical to TRBD1. V dropped 7 bases and J dropped 0; count of bases not matched to a gene: 4. The CDR3 runs 16 residues. This CDR3 is CASNRGRGSGANVLTF. The CDR3 nucleotides are TGTGCCAGCAACAGGGGGCGGGGCTCTGGGGCCAACGTCCTGACTTTC.

This rearrangement joins TRBV3-1 to TRBJ1-1; maybe TRBD1 (6 bases). Germline CDR1 reads LGHDT; CDR2 reads YNNKEL (reference sequence). The CDR3 has 13 amino acids. V lost 0 bases, J lost 10 bases, and 12 bases lay in between. The CDR3 spells CASSQDPQGRAFF. The CDR3 DNA sequence: TGTGCCAGCAGCCAAGATCCGCAGGGGAGAGCTTTCTTT. The full variable domain, completed using reference TRBV3-1 and TRBJ1-1, is DTAVSQTPKYLVTQMGNDKSIKCEQNLGHDTMYWYKQDSKKFLKIMFSYNNKELIINETVPNRFSPKSPDKAHLNLHINSLELGDSAVYFCASSQDPQGRAFFGQGTRLTVV.

This clonotype was seen more than once but under ten times. This chain links TRBV3-1 with TRBJ2-7; 7 bases line up with TRBD2. The CDR3 consists of 15 residues. The J segment lost 2 bases and the V segment lost 1 base, leaving 5 bases of the junction unmatched. Germline assignment: CDR1 LGHDT and CDR2 YNNKEL (reference sequence). CDR3 amino acids: CASSQGLADTYEQYF. The CDR3 DNA reads TGTGCCAGCAGCCAAGGCCTAGCGGACACCTACGAGCAGTACTTC.

This clonotype was seen more than once but under ten times. J is TRBJ2-7 and V is TRBV29-1; D is perhaps TRBD1 (5 bases). CDR3 length: 14 residues. CDR1 is SQVTM and CDR2 is ANQGSEA in the germline V gene. V was shortened by 0 bases and J by 2 bases, with 11 bases between the two germline ends. The CDR3, as DNA: TGCAGCGTTGAAGATCGTAAGGGGACCTACGAGCAGTACTTC. This translates into CSVEDRKGTYEQYF.

This clonotype was picked up a small number of times. The chain joins TRBV5-1 to TRBJ2-2; 7 bases line up with TRBD1. J gave up 1 base and V 6 bases, and 6 bases lay outside the gene matches. This CDR3 comprises 15 residues. Germline values: CDR1 SGHRS, CDR2 YFSETQ. The CDR3 here is CASTPRTGNTGELFF. For the CDR3, the DNA is TGCGCCAGCACCCCCCGGACAGGGAACACCGGGGAGCTGTTTTTT.

This chain joins TRBV20-1 and TRBJ2-7; either TRBD1 or TRBD2 may fit D (7 bases each). The CDR3 runs to 16 residues. Germline V gene sequence: CDR1 DFQATT, CDR2 SNEGSKA (reference sequence). The V end lost 6 bases, the J end lost 5 bases, and 26 bases lay between the germline ends. CDR3 nucleotide sequence: TGCAGTGCCCCTCGGGGAGGGGGCGGGCGAGTGGACGAGCAGTACTTC. Amino acids: CSAPRGGGGRVDEQYF.

This clonotype occurred many times. The chain carries TRBV20-1 and TRBJ2-1, with TRBD2 matching over 11 bases. The CDR3 sequence is 15 residues long. The junction had 6 bases not matched to a gene; V was cut back by 3 bases and J by 5 bases. Germline V CDR1 and CDR2: DFQATT, SNEGSKA (reference sequence). For the CDR3, the DNA is TGCAGTGCTAGGTCTAGCGGGAGGCACCACAATGAGCAGTTCTTC. Translation: CSARSSGRHHNEQFF.